This T cell receptor (beta chain) was obtained from a study of cytomegalovirus exposure and HLA in healthy donors. Study-level points and caveats: Later work showed greater clonal expansion in HLA-associated TCR beta chains than in equally common others.

A word on this clone: Its antigen is currently unknown.

CDR1 is SGHTA, CDR2 FQGNSA, per germline. V lost 3 bases and J lost 4, with 6 bases in between. The CDR3 is made up of 12 amino acids. The PCR employed 60 Vbeta primers together with 13 Jbeta primers. Libraries were prepared by immunoSEQ multiplex PCR; TCRdb keeps only in-frame clonotypes and omits some of them. Among some 210,000 clones listed, 87% were seen once. The V and J genes are TRBV7-2 and TRBJ1-2; the D is unclear. Sequencing was carried out using PBMCs. The TCR comes from a man between 25 and 39 years old in good health and CMV-seronegative. CDR3 protein: CASSLEGYGYTF. The CDR3 nucleotides read TGTGCCAGCAGCTTGGAGGGCTATGGCTACACCTTC. The complete variable domain, with remaining parts taken from reference TRBV7-2 and TRBJ1-2, reads GAGVSQSPSNKVTEKGKDVELRCDPISGHTALYWYRQSLGQGLEFLIYFQGNSAPDKSGLPSDRFSAERTGGSVSTLTIQRTQQEDSAVYLCASSLEGYGYTFGSGTRLTVV.